Following are 9 T cell receptor beta chains from one sample sequenced in a study of cytomegalovirus exposure and HLA in healthy donors. 60 Vbeta and 13 Jbeta primers were used in PCR. Generated by immunoSEQ multiplex PCR, the TCRdb table keeps only in-frame clones and is missing some. The repertoire holds around 140,000 clones, with roughly 66% as singletons. The source material was PBMCs. The source is a woman between 18 and 29 years old in good health and CMV-seronegative.

This chain connects TRBV2 to TRBJ1-1, with D possibly being TRBD1 (6 bases). CDR1 and CDR2 from the germline V gene are SNHLY and FYNNEI. Trimming stripped 6 bases from V and 2 bases from J, with 13 bases between. This CDR3 has 14 residues. CDR3 protein: CASRLRGYNTEAFF. CDR3 sequence (DNA): TGTGCCAGCAGGCTTAGGGGGTATAACACTGAAGCTTTCTTT.

This chain connects TRBV5-4 to TRBJ1-6; 9 bases agree with TRBD1. V shed 4 bases, J shed 11 bases, and the junction held 13 bases outside the gene matches. CDR1 SGHNT and CDR2 YYREEE come from the germline V gene (reference sequence). The CDR3 extends over 16 amino acids. CDR3 in amino acids: CASSRKQGASEPPLHF. The DNA of the CDR3 is TGTGCCAGCAGCCGCAAACAGGGGGCATCGGAACCACCCCTCCACTTT.

The CDR3 region has the DNA TGTGCCAGCAGCTTACCTGACAGGGGGCGTGGGGAGCAGTACTTC. This encodes CASSLPDRGRGEQYF. The rearrangement uses TRBV5-4 and TRBJ2-7, with 10 bases identical to TRBD1. The length of the CDR3 is 15 residues. Per germline, CDR1 SGHNT and CDR2 YYREEE (reference sequence). Unmatched junction bases numbered 9, after V lost 2 bases and J lost 7 bases.

In the case of this clone: Other DNA sequences in the same sample also yield this CDR3. The rearrangement uses TRBV4-3 and TRBJ2-7, with a weak D call TRBD1 (6 bases). The V gene lost 1 base and the J gene lost 4 bases, with 8 bases spanning the gap. The length of the CDR3 is 13 residues. Germline V gene lookup returns CDR1 LGHNA and CDR2 YSLEER. This CDR3 reads CASSQVRGYEQYF. The CDR3, as DNA: TGCGCCAGCAGCCAAGTCAGGGGATACGAGCAGTACTTC.

This clone was picked up a small number of times. CDR3 coding DNA: TGTGCCAGCAGCTCCGGACTAGCGGGCACAGATACGCAGTATTTT. Translated, it gives CASSSGLAGTDTQYF. V usage is TRBV11-3 and J usage is TRBJ2-3; 10 bases agree with TRBD2. The germline CDR1 and CDR2 sequences are SGHNT and YENEEA. CDR3 length equals 15 residues. With V trimmed by 4 bases and J by 1 base, 2 bases remained unmatched.

The genes are TRBV27 and TRBJ1-2; 7 bases fit TRBD1. The trim removed 2 bases at V and 7 bases at J, leaving 13 bases unmatched. Germline V gene sequence: CDR1 MNHEY, CDR2 SMNVEV (reference sequence). The CDR3 totals 16 residues. The CDR3 bases are TGTGCCAGCAGTTTAACTCCGTACAGGGGTTGGGGTGGCTACACCTTC. Translating it yields CASSLTPYRGWGGYTF.

Concerning this clone: Other nucleotide sequences from this sample produce the same CDR3. The rearrangement uses TRBV18 and TRBJ2-1; 8 positions match TRBD2. This CDR3 comprises 17 residues. V lost 6 bases, J lost 6 bases, and 16 bases stayed unmatched. Germline V lookup: CDR1 KGHSH, CDR2 LQKENI. The CDR3 region has the DNA TGTGCCAGCTCGTCCCCAGGTTCCGGGAGGGGGAGCAATGAGCAGTTCTTC. Protein sequence: CASSSPGSGRGSNEQFF.

This chain links TRBV5-6 with TRBJ2-1; 11 positions match TRBD1. The CDR3 loop spans 16 amino acids. Germline V gene sequence: CDR1 SGHDT, CDR2 YYEEEE. The J segment lost 3 bases and the V segment lost 0 bases, leaving 2 bases of the junction unmatched. In DNA form, the CDR3 reads TGTGCCAGCAGCTTGGGGGGGACAGGGGGCTACAATGAGCAGTTCTTC. This encodes CASSLGGTGGYNEQFF. Together with reference TRBV5-6 and TRBJ2-1, the CDR3 gives the full variable domain: DAGVTQSPTHLIKTRGQQVTLRCSPKSGHDTVSWYQQALGQGPQFIFQYYEEEERQRGNFPDRFSGHQFPNYSSELNVNALLLGDSALYLCASSLGGTGGYNEQFFGPGTRLTVL.

The chain combines TRBV27 with TRBJ1-2, with 7 bases that match TRBD1. Trimming cost V 5 bases and J 8 bases; bases outside gene matches: 8. This CDR3 is built from 13 residues. Germline V gene data show CDR1 as MNHEY and CDR2 as SMNVEV (reference sequence). The CDR3 nucleotides read TGTGCCAGCAGTCCGCCAGGGGGTCGCGGCTACACCTTC. This encodes CASSPPGGRGYTF.